The source of this TCR beta chain is a study of blood T cell repertoires in COVID-19. At the level of the study: The United States, Italy and Spain supplied acute and convalescent COVID-19 samples.

V lost 0 bases and J lost 4; bases outside the gene matches: 6. Germline V gene lookup returns CDR1 SGHTA and CDR2 FQGNSA. CDR3 length: 16 amino acids. Per the original data handling: Nucleated cell number was recorded as an estimate derived from reference gene primer amplification. The protocol was immunoSEQ multiplex PCR, while the TCRdb copy is restricted to in-frame clones and leaves out a portion. That table is the source of V, J and clone size, and D and trimming were worked out from the DNA. Of about 120,000 clones detected, about 90% appear once; the ten largest clones hold about 3.8%. A Seattle source enrolled patients during active infection and followed them longitudinally.

Sequences were obtained from peripheral blood. This sequence was found in a woman aged 55-69 years with COVID-19, enrolled during active disease. The chain employs TRBV7-2 and TRBJ1-3; 7 bases line up with TRBD1. The CDR3 region is CASSLAGGARGNTIYF. In nucleotides, the CDR3 is TGTGCCAGCAGCTTAGCAGGGGGCGCAAGGGGAAACACCATATATTTT. The variable domain in full, completed from reference TRBV7-2 and TRBJ1-3, reads GAGVSQSPSNKVTEKGKDVELRCDPISGHTALYWYRQSLGQGLEFLIYFQGNSAPDKSGLPSDRFSAERTGGSVSTLTIQRTQQEDSAVYLCASSLAGGARGNTIYFGEGSWLTVV.